This section outlines one T cell receptor (beta chain) sequence together with its context. What it recognizes is unknown. The CDR3 runs to 16 residues. The V and J ends lost 5 bases and 4 bases respectively, with 17 bases between them. Germline CDR1 reads SEHNR; CDR2 reads FQNEAQ (reference sequence). The sample originates from a study of response to subunit inactivated influenza vaccine. Whole-study findings and limits: Authors suggested seasonal influenza vaccinations each recruit few new T cells.

MiXCR was run by TCRdb on the RT-PCR reads, yielding one entry per CDR3 protein. The sample yields about 500,000 distinct CDR3 sequences, approximately 15% seen once. Material: CD4+ T cells sorted from PBMCs, obtained 23 months after vaccination. The receptor's source is a man aged 50 to 69 who received an inactivated influenza vaccine. This chain connects TRBV7-9 to TRBJ2-2; D possibly uses TRBD1 or TRBD2 (5 bases each). The CDR3 region is CASSPTGRGLTGELFF. CDR3 bases: TGTGCCAGCAGCCCCACGGGAAGGGGCCTCACCGGGGAGCTGTTTTTT.